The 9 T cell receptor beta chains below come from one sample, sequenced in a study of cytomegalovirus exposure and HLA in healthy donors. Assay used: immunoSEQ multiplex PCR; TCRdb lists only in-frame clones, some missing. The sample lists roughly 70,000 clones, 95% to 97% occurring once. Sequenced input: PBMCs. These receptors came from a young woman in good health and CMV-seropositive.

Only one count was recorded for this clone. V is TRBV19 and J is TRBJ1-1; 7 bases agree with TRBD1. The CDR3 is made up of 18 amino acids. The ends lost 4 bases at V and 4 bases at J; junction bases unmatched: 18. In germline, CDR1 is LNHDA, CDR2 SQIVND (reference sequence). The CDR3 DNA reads TGTGCCAGTAGTAATAGTCTTTGGGACACGACAGGGCTCACTGAAGCTTTCTTT. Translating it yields CASSNSLWDTTGLTEAFF.

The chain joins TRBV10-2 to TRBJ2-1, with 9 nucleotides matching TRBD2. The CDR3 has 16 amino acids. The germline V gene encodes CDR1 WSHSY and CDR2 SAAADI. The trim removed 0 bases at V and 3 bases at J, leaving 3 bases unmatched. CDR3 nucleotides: TGCGCCAGCAGTGAGTCGCCTAGCGGGATCTACAATGAGCAGTTCTTC. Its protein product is CASSESPSGIYNEQFF.

The CDR3 loop reads CASSPRTGKAFF. CDR3 coding DNA: TGTGCCAGTAGTCCTCGGACAGGGAAAGCTTTCTTT. The chain has TRBV19 and TRBJ1-1; 8 nucleotides agree with TRBD1. The germline gives CDR1 LNHDA, CDR2 SQIVND (reference sequence). CDR3 size: 12 residues. V trimming: 5 bases; J trimming: 9 bases; junction bases outside the gene matches: 5.

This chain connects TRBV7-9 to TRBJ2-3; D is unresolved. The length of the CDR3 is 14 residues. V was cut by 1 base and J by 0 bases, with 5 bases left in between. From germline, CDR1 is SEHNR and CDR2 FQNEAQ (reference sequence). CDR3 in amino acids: CASSLVQSTDTQYF. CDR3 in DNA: TGTGCCAGCAGCTTAGTACAGAGCACAGATACGCAGTATTTT.

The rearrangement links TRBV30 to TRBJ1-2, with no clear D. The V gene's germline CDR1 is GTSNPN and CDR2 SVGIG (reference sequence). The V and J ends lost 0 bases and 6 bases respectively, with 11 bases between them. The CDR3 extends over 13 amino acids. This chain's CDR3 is CAWSVTFTDGYTF. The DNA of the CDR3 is TGTGCCTGGAGTGTAACGTTTACAGATGGCTACACCTTC.

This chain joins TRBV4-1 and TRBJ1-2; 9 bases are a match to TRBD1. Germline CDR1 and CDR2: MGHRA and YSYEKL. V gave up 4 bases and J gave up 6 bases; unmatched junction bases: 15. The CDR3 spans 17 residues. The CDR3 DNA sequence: TGCGCCAGCAGCCCAGAGGGGGAAGGGACAGGGATTAATGGCTACACCTTC. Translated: CASSPEGEGTGINGYTF.

CDR3 sequence reads: CASEEGGGQETQYF. CDR3 sequence (DNA): TGTGCCAGCGAGGAGGGAGGGGGACAAGAGACCCAGTACTTC. V usage is TRBV6-1 and J usage is TRBJ2-5, with D possibly being TRBD2 (7 bases). CDR1 and CDR2 (germline): MNHNS, SASEGT. Deletions cut 8 bases from V and 2 bases from J, with 15 bases between. The CDR3 is 14 amino acids.

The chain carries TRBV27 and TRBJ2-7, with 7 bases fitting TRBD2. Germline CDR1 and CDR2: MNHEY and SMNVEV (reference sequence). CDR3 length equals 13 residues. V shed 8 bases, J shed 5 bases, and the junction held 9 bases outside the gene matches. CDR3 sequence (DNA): TGTGCCAGCTGCGGGGCGGGAGAAAACGAGCAGTACTTC. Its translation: CASCGAGENEQYF.

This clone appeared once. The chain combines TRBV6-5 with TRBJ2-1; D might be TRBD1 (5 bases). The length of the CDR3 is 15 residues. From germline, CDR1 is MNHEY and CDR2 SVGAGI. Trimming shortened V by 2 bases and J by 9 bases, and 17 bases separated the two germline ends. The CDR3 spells CASSYTAHRLGEQFF. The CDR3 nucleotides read TGTGCCAGCAGTTACACGGCCCACAGGTTAGGTGAGCAGTTCTTC.